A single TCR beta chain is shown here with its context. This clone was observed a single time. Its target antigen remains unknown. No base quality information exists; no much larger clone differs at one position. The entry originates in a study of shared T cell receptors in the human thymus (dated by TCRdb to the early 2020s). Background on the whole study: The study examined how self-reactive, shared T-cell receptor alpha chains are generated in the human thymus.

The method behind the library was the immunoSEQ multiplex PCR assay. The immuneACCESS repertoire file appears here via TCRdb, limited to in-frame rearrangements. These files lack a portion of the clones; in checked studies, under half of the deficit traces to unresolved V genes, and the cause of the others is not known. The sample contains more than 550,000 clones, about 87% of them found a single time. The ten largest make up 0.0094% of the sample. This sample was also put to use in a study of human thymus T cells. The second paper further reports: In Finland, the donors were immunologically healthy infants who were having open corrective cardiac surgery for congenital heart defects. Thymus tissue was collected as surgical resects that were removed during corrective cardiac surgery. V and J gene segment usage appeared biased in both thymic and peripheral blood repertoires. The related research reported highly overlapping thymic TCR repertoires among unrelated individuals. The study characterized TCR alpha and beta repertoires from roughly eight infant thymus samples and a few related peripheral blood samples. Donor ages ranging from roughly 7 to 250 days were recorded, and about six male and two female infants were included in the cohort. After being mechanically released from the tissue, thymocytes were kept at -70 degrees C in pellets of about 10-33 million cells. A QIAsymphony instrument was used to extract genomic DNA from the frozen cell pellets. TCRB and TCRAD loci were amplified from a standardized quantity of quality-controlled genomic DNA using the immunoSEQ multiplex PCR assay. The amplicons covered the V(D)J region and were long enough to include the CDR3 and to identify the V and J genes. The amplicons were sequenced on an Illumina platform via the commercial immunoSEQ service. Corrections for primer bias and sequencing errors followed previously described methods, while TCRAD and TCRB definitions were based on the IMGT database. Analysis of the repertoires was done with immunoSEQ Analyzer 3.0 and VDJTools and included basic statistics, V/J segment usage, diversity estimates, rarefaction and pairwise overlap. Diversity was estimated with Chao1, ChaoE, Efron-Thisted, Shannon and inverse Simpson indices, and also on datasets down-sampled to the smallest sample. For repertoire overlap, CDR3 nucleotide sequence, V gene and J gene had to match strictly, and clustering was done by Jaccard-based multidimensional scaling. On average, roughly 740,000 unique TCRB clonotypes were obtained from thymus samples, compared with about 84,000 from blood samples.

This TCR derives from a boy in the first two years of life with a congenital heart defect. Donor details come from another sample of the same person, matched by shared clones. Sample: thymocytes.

In nucleotide form, the sequence is TGTGCCAGCAGCTGGGGGACAGGGATCAACTCCGACTATGGCTACACCTTC. This is translated as CASSWGTGINSDYGYTF. The sequence joins TRBV5-6 to TRBJ1-2; 9 central bases correspond to TRBD1. V lost 3 bases and J lost 3 bases, and the count of bases not matched to a germline gene is 12. The germline V gene yields SGHDT for CDR1 and YYEEEE for CDR2. Spanning cysteine to phenylalanine, the CDR3 consists of 17 amino acids. The DNA shown is the 51-base CDR3, in frame from base 1.